This T cell receptor beta chain was captured in a study of T-cell reconstitution after alpha-beta-depleted transplantation in children. This CDR3 has 17 residues. V lost 2 bases and J 0 bases, leaving 14 bases between the germline ends. Per germline, CDR1 SGHRS and CDR2 YFSETQ. In its sample, this clonotype was seen a few times. Unique molecular identifiers featured in how the TCRbeta library was prepared. Via MiXCR, TCRdb re-called the PCR reads, giving one row per CDR3 protein. This sample has 190,000 or so distinct CDR3 sequences; approximately 14% occur once, and the top ten carry roughly 13%. This receptor was obtained from a human donor who donated a stem cell graft to a child with acute lymphoblastic leukemia. V is TRBV5-1 and J is TRBJ2-2; weak D call: TRBD1 (5 bases). Specimen: PBMCs from the stem cell graft donor, collected from the stem cell graft. The chain's CDR3 is CASSLGVQAANTGELFF. In nucleotides, the CDR3 is TGCGCCAGCAGCTTAGGGGTACAGGCCGCGAACACCGGGGAGCTGTTTTTT.